The entry below gives a single TCR beta chain sequence along with its context. The antigen remains unidentified. This table comes from immunoSEQ multiplex PCR, and its TCRdb copy is limited to in-frame clones, with some not included. This table holds roughly 2.2 million clones, 92% found once. This record belongs to a study of shared clonotypes between healthy human individuals. Findings and caveats of the study: Larger estimated richness was generally recorded for naive subsets relative to memory subsets.

CDR3 length: 13 amino acids. Per the germline V gene, CDR1 is LNHDA and CDR2 is SQIVND (reference sequence). The germline V and J ends were trimmed by 6 bases and 0 bases, with 8 bases remaining between them. This TCR was recovered from a man between 18 and 35 years old in good health. Some clones in this sample may be carry-over from other donors' samples. Material: naive CD4+ T cells from PBMCs. The subset denotes: CD45RA+ positively selected. The V and J genes are TRBV19 and TRBJ1-1; D is undetermined. CDR3 amino acids: CASSRSMNTEAFF. The CDR3 nucleotides are TGTGCCAGTAGCCGGAGCATGAACACTGAAGCTTTCTTT.